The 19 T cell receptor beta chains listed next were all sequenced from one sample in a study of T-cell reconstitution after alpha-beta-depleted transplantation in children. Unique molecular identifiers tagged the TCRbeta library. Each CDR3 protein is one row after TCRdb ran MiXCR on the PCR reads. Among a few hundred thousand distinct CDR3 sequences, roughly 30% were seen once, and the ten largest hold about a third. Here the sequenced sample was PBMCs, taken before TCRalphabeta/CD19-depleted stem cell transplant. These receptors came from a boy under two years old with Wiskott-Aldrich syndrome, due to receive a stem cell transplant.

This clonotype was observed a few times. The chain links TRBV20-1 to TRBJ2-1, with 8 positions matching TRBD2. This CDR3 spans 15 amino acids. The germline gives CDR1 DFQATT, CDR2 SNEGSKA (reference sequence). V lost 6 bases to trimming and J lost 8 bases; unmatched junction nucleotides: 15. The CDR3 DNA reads TGCAGTGCCCCCACTAATTCGGTCGGGGGGGATGAGCAGTTCTTC. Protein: CSAPTNSVGGDEQFF.

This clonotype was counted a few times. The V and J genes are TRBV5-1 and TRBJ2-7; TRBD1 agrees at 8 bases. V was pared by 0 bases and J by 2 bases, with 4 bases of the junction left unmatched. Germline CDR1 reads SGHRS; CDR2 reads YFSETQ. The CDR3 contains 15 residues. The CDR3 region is CASSLGQGPTYEQYF. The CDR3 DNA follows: TGCGCCAGCAGCTTGGGACAGGGGCCTACCTACGAGCAGTACTTC.

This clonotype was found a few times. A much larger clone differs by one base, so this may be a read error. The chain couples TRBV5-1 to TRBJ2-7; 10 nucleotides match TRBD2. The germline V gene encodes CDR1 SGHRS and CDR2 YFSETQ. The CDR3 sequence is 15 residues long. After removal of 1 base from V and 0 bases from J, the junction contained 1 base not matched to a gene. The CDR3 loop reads CASSLPSGSSYEQYF. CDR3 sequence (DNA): TGCGCCAGCAGCTTGCCTAGCGGGAGCTCCTACGAGCAGTACTTC.

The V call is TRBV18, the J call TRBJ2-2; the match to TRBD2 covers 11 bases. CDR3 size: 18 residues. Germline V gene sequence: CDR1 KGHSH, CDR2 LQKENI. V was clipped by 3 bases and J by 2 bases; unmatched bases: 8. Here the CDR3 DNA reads TGTGCCAGCTCACCCGAAATAGCGGGAGGGCCCAACACCGGGGAGCTGTTTTTT. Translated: CASSPEIAGGPNTGELFF.

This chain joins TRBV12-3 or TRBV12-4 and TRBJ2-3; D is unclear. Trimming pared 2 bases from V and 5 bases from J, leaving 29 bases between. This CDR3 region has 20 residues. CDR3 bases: TGTGCCAGCAGTTTATTGCTCTTGTCTGTGGCTAGGAGTCAAAAAGATACGCAGTATTTT. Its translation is CASSLLLLSVARSQKDTQYF.

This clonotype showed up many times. CDR3 nucleotides: TGCGCCAGCAGCTTCTGGGGACAAGAGACCCAGTACTTC. Translating gives CASSFWGQETQYF. The rearrangement uses TRBV5-1 and TRBJ2-5; D ambiguous. CDR1 and CDR2 from the germline V gene are SGHRS and YFSETQ. The CDR3 runs to 13 residues. The V end was cut by 2 bases, the J end by 2 bases, with 7 bases between.

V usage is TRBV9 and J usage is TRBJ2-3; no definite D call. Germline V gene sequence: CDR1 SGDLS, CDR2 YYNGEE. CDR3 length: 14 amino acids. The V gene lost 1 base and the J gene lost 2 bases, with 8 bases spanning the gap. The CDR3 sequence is CASSVRAITDTQYF. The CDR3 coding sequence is TGTGCCAGCAGCGTAAGGGCGATCACAGATACGCAGTATTTT.

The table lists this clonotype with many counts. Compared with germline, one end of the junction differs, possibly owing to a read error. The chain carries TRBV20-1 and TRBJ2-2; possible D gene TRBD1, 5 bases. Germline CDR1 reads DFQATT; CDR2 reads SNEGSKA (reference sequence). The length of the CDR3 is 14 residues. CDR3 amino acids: CSPRRAGYTGELFF. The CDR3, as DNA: TGCAGTCCTAGACGGGCAGGGTACACCGGGGAGCTGTTTTTT.

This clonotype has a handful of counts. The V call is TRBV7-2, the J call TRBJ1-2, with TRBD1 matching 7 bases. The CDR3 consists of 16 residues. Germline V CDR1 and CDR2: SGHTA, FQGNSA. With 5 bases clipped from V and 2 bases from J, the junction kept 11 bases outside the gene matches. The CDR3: CASSAYRQGGNYGYTF. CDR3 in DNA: TGTGCCAGCAGCGCCTATAGACAGGGAGGGAACTATGGCTACACCTTC.

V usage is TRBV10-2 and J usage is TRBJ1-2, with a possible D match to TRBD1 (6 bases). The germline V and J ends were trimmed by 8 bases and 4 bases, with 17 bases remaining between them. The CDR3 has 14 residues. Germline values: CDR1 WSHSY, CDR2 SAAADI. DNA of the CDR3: TGCGCCAGCGCGGGACCGAGGGGGACCTATGGCTACACCTTC. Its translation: CASAGPRGTYGYTF.

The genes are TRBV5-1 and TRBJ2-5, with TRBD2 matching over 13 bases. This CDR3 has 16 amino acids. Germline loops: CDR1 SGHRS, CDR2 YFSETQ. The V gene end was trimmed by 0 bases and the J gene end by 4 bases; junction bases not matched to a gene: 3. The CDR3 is CASSLEGTSGAETQYF. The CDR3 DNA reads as TGCGCCAGCAGCTTGGAGGGGACTAGCGGGGCAGAGACCCAGTACTTC. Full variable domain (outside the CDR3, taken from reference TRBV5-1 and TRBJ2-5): KAGVTQTPRYLIKTRGQQVTLSCSPISGHRSVSWYQQTPGQGLQFLFEYFSETQRNKGNFPGRFSGRQFSNSRSEMNVSTLELGDSALYLCASSLEGTSGAETQYFGPGTRLLVL.

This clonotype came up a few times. The CDR3 loop is CATLFPVAGGRNEQFF. In DNA, the CDR3 is TGTGCCACCTTGTTCCCGGTAGCGGGAGGTCGAAATGAGCAGTTCTTC. The chain recombines TRBV12-3 or TRBV12-4 with TRBJ2-1; 10 bases align to TRBD2. Unmatched junction bases numbered 16, after V lost 10 bases and J lost 7 bases. This CDR3 spans 16 amino acids.

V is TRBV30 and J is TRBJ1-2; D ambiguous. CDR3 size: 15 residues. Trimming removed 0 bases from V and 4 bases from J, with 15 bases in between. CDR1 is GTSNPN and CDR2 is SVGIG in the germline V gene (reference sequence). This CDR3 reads CAWSVSRTASYGYTF. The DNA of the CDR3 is TGTGCCTGGAGTGTAAGCCGGACGGCCTCCTATGGCTACACCTTC.

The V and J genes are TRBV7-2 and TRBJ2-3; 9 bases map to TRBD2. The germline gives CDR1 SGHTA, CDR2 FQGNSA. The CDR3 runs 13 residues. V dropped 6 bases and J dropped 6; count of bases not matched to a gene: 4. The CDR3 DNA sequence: TGTGCCAGCAGGGCTAGCGGGACTGATACGCAGTATTTT. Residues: CASRASGTDTQYF.

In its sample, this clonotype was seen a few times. The CDR3 here is CASSQDGDSGRSETQYF. The CDR3 nucleotides are TGTGCCAGCAGCCAAGATGGGGATAGCGGGAGGTCGGAGACCCAGTACTTC. The gene calls are TRBV4-2 and TRBJ2-5; 10 bases map to TRBD2. CDR3 length: 17 residues. The V segment lost 0 bases and the J segment 5 bases; nucleotides outside the gene matches: 9. From germline, CDR1 is LGHNA and CDR2 YNFKEQ.

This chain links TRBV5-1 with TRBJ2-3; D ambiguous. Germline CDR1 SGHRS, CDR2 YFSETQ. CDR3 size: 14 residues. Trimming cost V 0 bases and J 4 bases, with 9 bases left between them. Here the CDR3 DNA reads TGCGCCAGCAGCTTGGCCCTCCGGCCAGATACGCAGTATTTT. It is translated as CASSLALRPDTQYF.

The CDR3 DNA sequence: TGCAGTGCTAGAGACAGTCGATATGCTAACTATGGCTACACCTTC. It codes for CSARDSRYANYGYTF. This chain connects TRBV20-1 to TRBJ1-2; D is uncertain. CDR3 length equals 15 residues. In germline, CDR1 is DFQATT, CDR2 SNEGSKA (reference sequence). Trimming took 0 bases from V and 0 from J, leaving 11 bases between them.

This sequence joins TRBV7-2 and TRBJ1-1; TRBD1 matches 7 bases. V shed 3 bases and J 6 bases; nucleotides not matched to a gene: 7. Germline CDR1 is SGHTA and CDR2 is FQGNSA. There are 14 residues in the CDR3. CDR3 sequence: CASSLGPQGAEAFF. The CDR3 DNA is TGTGCCAGCAGCTTGGGGCCTCAGGGGGCTGAAGCTTTCTTT.

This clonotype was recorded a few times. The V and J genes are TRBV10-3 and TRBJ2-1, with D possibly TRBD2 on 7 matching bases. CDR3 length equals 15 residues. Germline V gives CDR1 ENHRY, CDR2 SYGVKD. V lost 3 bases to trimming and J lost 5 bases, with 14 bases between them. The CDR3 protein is CAISDRGLADNEQFF. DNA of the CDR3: TGTGCCATCAGTGACCGGGGGCTAGCGGACAATGAGCAGTTCTTC.